What follows is one T cell receptor (beta chain) and its context. Per the original methods: Amplification from reference gene primers served as the basis for estimated nucleated cell counts. Generated by immunoSEQ multiplex PCR, the TCRdb table keeps only in-frame clones and is missing some. V and J calls and clone size are copied from that table; D and trimming were computed from the DNA. The profile shows 31,000 or so clones, 85% to 90% of them singletons. These data are taken from a study of blood T cell repertoires in COVID-19. CDR3 size: 15 residues. Germline V gene lookup returns CDR1 SEHNR and CDR2 FQNEAQ (reference sequence). V lost 6 bases and J lost 5, with 19 bases in between.

The V call is TRBV7-9, the J call TRBJ2-5; the D gene is possibly TRBD2 (7 bases). Source material: peripheral blood. The sequence came from a man older than 75 with acute or convalescent COVID-19. The chain's CDR3 is CASSPTEGGVETQYF. The DNA for the CDR3 is TGTGCCAGCAGTCCTACCGAAGGGGGGGTCGAGACCCAGTACTTC.